Listed below are T cell receptor beta chains from one sample, sequenced in a study of response to subunit inactivated influenza vaccine. Each CDR3 protein gets one entry after TCRdb re-called the RT-PCR reads with MiXCR. The table has roughly 670,000 distinct CDR3 sequences, about 15% seen once; the top ten hold 7.6%. The sequences come from PBMCs from blood, collected about 14 days before vaccination. The receptor set was obtained from a man aged 50-59 years who received an inactivated influenza vaccine. The CDR3 runs from the conserved cysteine through the conserved F or W. The order of the fields is J gene, D gene, clone size, V gene, CDR3 DNA, CDR3 protein. D genes are given only for firm matches. The size of a clone is reported for some rows only, either as once, few or many, or as a class for expanded clones.

J gene: TRBJ2-6
D gene: TRBD1
clone size: few
V gene: TRBV5-4
CDR3 DNA: TGTGCCAGCAGCTTGGCCCGGGGACAGGGGGCCTCTGGGGCCAACGTCCTGACTTTC
CDR3 protein: CASSLARGQGASGANVLTF

J gene: TRBJ2-5
D gene: .
clone size: .
V gene: TRBV5-5
CDR3 DNA: TGTGCCAGCAGCTTGGGCGGGATGTTACAAGAGACCCAGTACTTC
CDR3 protein: CASSLGGMLQETQYF

J gene: TRBJ1-3
D gene: .
clone size: few
V gene: TRBV5-1
CDR3 DNA: TGCGCCAGCAGCTTGGCCCTGGGGAGCTCTGGAAACACCATATATTTT
CDR3 protein: CASSLALGSSGNTIYF

J gene: TRBJ2-2
D gene: .
clone size: .
V gene: TRBV4-3
CDR3 DNA: TGCGCCAGCAGGGGTAGGGGAGCGGGCACCGGGGAGCTGTTTTTT
CDR3 protein: CASRGRGAGTGELFF

J gene: TRBJ1-5
D gene: .
clone size: many
V gene: TRBV12-3/TRBV12-4
CDR3 DNA: TGTGCCAGCAGTCCCCGCAGGGGCAGTCAGCCCCAGCATTTT
CDR3 protein: CASSPRRGSQPQHF

J gene: TRBJ1-1
D gene: .
clone size: .
V gene: TRBV11-2
CDR3 DNA: TGTGCCAGCAGGAAAGTGGCTGCAGGGCGGGCCACTGAAGCTTTCTTT
CDR3 protein: CASRKVAAGRATEAFF

J gene: TRBJ1-2
D gene: .
clone size: few
V gene: TRBV5-1
CDR3 DNA: TGCGCCAGCAGCTTTCTACCAGGCCGCGACAACTATGGCTACACCTTC
CDR3 protein: CASSFLPGRDNYGYTF

J gene: TRBJ1-2
D gene: .
clone size: few
V gene: TRBV7-9
CDR3 DNA: TGTGCCAGCACCGCGTCAGGAGACGGCTATGGCTACACCTTC
CDR3 protein: CASTASGDGYGYTF

J gene: TRBJ2-7
D gene: .
clone size: few
V gene: TRBV7-8
CDR3 DNA: TGTGCCAGCAGCTTAGAAATGGGATCCTTCCTATTCGAGCAGTACTTC
CDR3 protein: CASSLEMGSFLFEQYF

J gene: TRBJ1-5
D gene: TRBD1
clone size: .
V gene: TRBV28
CDR3 DNA: TGTGCCAGCAGTCCACAGGGGAGGCAGCCCCAGCATTTT
CDR3 protein: CASSPQGRQPQHF

J gene: TRBJ1-2
D gene: TRBD1
clone size: .
V gene: TRBV2
CDR3 DNA: TGTGCCAGCAGTGAAAGAGGGGGCAGAGGCTACACCTTC
CDR3 protein: CASSERGGRGYTF

J gene: TRBJ2-7
D gene: TRBD1
clone size: .
V gene: TRBV12-3/TRBV12-4
CDR3 DNA: TGTGCCAGCAGTTCCCGGGACAGACACTACGAGCAGTACTTC
CDR3 protein: CASSSRDRHYEQYF

J gene: TRBJ2-1
D gene: .
clone size: .
V gene: TRBV18
CDR3 DNA: TGTGCCAGCTCACCATCACAGTCTGGCGGGTCCCGGGATAATGAGCAGTTCTTC
CDR3 protein: CASSPSQSGGSRDNEQFF

J gene: TRBJ1-5
D gene: .
clone size: .
V gene: TRBV5-1
CDR3 DNA: TGCGCCAGCAGCCCCGACAACCCGGGCAATCAGCCCCAGCATTTT
CDR3 protein: CASSPDNPGNQPQHF

J gene: TRBJ1-3
D gene: .
clone size: many
V gene: TRBV12-3/TRBV12-4
CDR3 DNA: TGTGCCAGCACTGGCTTAAGAGACGGAGCTGGAAACACCATATATTTT
CDR3 protein: CASTGLRDGAGNTIYF

J gene: TRBJ2-3
D gene: TRBD2
clone size: .
V gene: TRBV10-2
CDR3 DNA: TGCGCCAGCAGTGAGTGGGGGACTAGCGCGAATACGCAGTATTTT
CDR3 protein: CASSEWGTSANTQYF

J gene: TRBJ2-3
D gene: TRBD2
clone size: few
V gene: TRBV28
CDR3 DNA: TGTGCCAGCAGTTTATCCCTAGCGGGGGGCACAGATACGCAGTATTTT
CDR3 protein: CASSLSLAGGTDTQYF

J gene: TRBJ1-1
D gene: .
clone size: many
V gene: TRBV6-6
CDR3 DNA: TGTGCCAGCAGGGAAGGGGCCACTGAAGCTTTCTTT
CDR3 protein: CASREGATEAFF

J gene: TRBJ1-2
D gene: .
clone size: .
V gene: TRBV12-3/TRBV12-4
CDR3 DNA: TGTGCCAGCAGCCACGGGGTCAGATCTAACTATGGCTACACCTTC
CDR3 protein: CASSHGVRSNYGYTF

J gene: TRBJ2-3
D gene: .
clone size: few
V gene: TRBV5-1
CDR3 DNA: TGCGCCAGCAGCTCAGGGTCCTCGAGGGGAGATACGCAGTATTTT
CDR3 protein: CASSSGSSRGDTQYF

J gene: TRBJ2-3
D gene: TRBD2
clone size: .
V gene: TRBV20-1
CDR3 DNA: TGCAGTGCTAGAGATTATGCTAGCGGGACATCAGATACGCAGTATTTT
CDR3 protein: CSARDYASGTSDTQYF

J gene: TRBJ2-1
D gene: .
clone size: .
V gene: TRBV4-3
CDR3 DNA: TGCGCCAGCAGCCAAGATTGGGGGCGGGAGTACAATGAGCAGTTCTTC
CDR3 protein: CASSQDWGREYNEQFF

J gene: TRBJ2-1
D gene: TRBD2
clone size: few
V gene: TRBV12-3/TRBV12-4
CDR3 DNA: TGTGCCAGCAGTGAGCTAGCGGGGTTGGTCCATGAGCAGTTCTTC
CDR3 protein: CASSELAGLVHEQFF

J gene: TRBJ2-1
D gene: .
clone size: few
V gene: TRBV5-1
CDR3 DNA: TGCGCCAGCAGCTTGTCTATCTATGGAGGGGCGGGTGAGCAGTTCTTC
CDR3 protein: CASSLSIYGGAGEQFF

J gene: TRBJ2-5
D gene: TRBD1
clone size: .
V gene: TRBV5-1
CDR3 DNA: TGCGCCAGCAGCCCCGGGACAGGGGGCTACCAAGAGACCCAGTACTTC
CDR3 protein: CASSPGTGGYQETQYF

J gene: TRBJ2-1
D gene: .
clone size: few
V gene: TRBV11-1
CDR3 DNA: TGTGCCAGCAGCCCGTCGACTCCCAACAATGAGCAGTTCTTC
CDR3 protein: CASSPSTPNNEQFF

J gene: TRBJ2-7
D gene: TRBD1
clone size: few
V gene: TRBV2
CDR3 DNA: TGTGCCAGCAGAAAGGACAGGGGGCTTTCCTACGAGCAGTACTTC
CDR3 protein: CASRKDRGLSYEQYF

J gene: TRBJ2-5
D gene: TRBD1
clone size: .
V gene: TRBV15
CDR3 DNA: TGTGCCACCAGCGGAAGCCGGGACAGGGATTTCCAAGAGACCCAGTACTTC
CDR3 protein: CATSGSRDRDFQETQYF

J gene: TRBJ2-2
D gene: TRBD2
clone size: few
V gene: TRBV24-1
CDR3 DNA: TGTGCCACCAGTCCGTTGACTAGCGGGGGGGTCGACCAGACCGGGGAGCTGTTTTTT
CDR3 protein: CATSPLTSGGVDQTGELFF